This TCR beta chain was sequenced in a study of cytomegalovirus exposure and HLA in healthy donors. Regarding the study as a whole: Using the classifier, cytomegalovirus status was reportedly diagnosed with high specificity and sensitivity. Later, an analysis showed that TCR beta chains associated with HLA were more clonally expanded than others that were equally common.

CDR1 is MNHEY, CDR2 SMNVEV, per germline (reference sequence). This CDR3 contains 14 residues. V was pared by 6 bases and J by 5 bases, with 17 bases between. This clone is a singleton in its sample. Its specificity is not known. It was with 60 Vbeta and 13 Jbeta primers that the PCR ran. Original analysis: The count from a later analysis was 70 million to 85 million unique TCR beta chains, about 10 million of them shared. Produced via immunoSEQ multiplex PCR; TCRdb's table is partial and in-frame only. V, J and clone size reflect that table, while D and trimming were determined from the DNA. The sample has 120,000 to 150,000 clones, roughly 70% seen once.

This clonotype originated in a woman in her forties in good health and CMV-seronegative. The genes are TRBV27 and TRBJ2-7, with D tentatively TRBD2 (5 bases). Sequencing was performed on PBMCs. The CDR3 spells CASSPLAGSDEQYF. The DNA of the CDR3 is TGTGCCAGCAGCCCCCTCGCGGGCAGCGACGAGCAGTACTTC.